What follows is one T cell receptor beta chain and its context. Its specificity is not known. This sequence may be a read error, since a much larger clone differs from it by one base. The conserved phenylalanine or tryptophan is not found at the CDR3 terminus, so this likely reflects a read error. There were TCR beta CDR3 regions amplified from RNA transcripts. HTBI primers were used for first-round RT-PCR of the TCR CDR3. TCRdb passed the multiplex PCR reads through MiXCR, listing each CDR3 protein once. The data hold hundreds of thousands of distinct CDR3 sequences, with approximately 18% observed a single time. This entry belongs to a study of T cells in Graves' hyperthyroidism and ophthalmopathy. Study-wide background: Specimen type is peripheral blood, collected at initial diagnosis prior to any treatment. Overall study results and limits: Blood also held most thyroid clonotypes expanded beyond 0.001. In simple terms, a model built on 13 V-J features told ophthalmopathy apart from stable hyperthyroidism.

Reasons for excluding patients were uncontrolled infection, other autoimmune disease, pregnancy or lactation. V lost 5 bases to trimming and J lost 2 bases, with 12 bases between them. This CDR3 has 13 amino acids. Per the germline V gene, CDR1 is GTSNPN and CDR2 is SVGIG (reference sequence). The sequence came from a man aged 50 to 59 with Graves' ophthalmopathy. Sequenced: blood. This rearrangement joins TRBV30 to TRBJ1-1; unclear D gene. The CDR3 protein is CAWGEVRNTEAFS. As DNA, the CDR3 is TGTGCCTGGGGTGAGGTCCGTAACACTGAAGCTTTCTCT.